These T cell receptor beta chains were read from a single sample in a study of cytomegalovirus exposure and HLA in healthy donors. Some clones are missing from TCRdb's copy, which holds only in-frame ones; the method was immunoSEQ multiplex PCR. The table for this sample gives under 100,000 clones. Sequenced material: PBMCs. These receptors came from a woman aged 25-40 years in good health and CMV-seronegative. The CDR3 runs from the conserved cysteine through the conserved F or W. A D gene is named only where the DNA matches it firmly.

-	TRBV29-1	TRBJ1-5	TGCAGCGTCACGACAAACAATCAGCCCCAGCATTTT	CSVTTNNQPQHF
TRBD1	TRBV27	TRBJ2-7	TGTGCCAGCGGGTGGACAGGGCTATCCTACGAGCAGTACTTC	CASGWTGLSYEQYF
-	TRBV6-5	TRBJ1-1	TGTGCCAGCAGGGATGTCCCCCGGGAGGGCACTGAAGCTTTCTTT	CASRDVPREGTEAFF
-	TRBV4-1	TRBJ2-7	TGCGCCAGCAGCCAAGATAGAGGGCCTACAGGGCGGTACTTC	CASSQDRGPTGRYF
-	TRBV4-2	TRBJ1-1	TGTGCCAGCAGCCAAGAACATCGCCTCAACACTGAAGCTTTCTTT	CASSQEHRLNTEAFF
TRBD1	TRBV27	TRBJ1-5	TGTGCCAGCAGCGAGGGGGCGATGAGCAATCAGCCCCAGCATTTT	CASSEGAMSNQPQHF
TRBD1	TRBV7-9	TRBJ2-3	TGTGCCAGCAGCTTAGCGCGGACAGGGGAGGGGACAGATACGCAGTATTTT	CASSLARTGEGTDTQYF
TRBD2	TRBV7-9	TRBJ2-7	TGTGCCAGCAGCGACCCCACGGGACTAGAATCCTACGAGCAGTACTTC	CASSDPTGLESYEQYF
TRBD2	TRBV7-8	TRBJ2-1	TGTGCCAGCAGCTTGGGACTAGCGGGGGGGCCGGGTGAGCAGTTCTTC	CASSLGLAGGPGEQFF
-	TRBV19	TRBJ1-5	TGTGCCAGTAGTATACCAGGGACACCCCAGCATTTT	CASSIPGTPQHF
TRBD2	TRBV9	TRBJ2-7	TGTGCCAGCAGCGTAGACCTAGCGGGGACCTACGAGCAGTACTTC	CASSVDLAGTYEQYF
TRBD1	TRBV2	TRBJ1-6	TGTGCCAGCAGTTACCAGGGGGCGGATAATTCACCCCTCCACTTT	CASSYQGADNSPLHF
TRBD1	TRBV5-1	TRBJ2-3	TGCGCCAGCAGCTCGACAGGGTTTAGCACAGATACGCAGTATTTT	CASSSTGFSTDTQYF
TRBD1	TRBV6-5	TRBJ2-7	TGTGCCAGCAGTTTCTCCCCGGACAGGGCCTACGAGCAGTACTTC	CASSFSPDRAYEQYF
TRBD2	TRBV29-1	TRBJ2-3	TGCAGCGTCGGCTGGGGGAGTAGCGGGACAGATACGCAGTATTTT	CSVGWGSSGTDTQYF
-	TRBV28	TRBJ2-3	TGTGCCAGCAGTTTATGGGCACTAGACACAGATACGCAGTATTTT	CASSLWALDTDTQYF